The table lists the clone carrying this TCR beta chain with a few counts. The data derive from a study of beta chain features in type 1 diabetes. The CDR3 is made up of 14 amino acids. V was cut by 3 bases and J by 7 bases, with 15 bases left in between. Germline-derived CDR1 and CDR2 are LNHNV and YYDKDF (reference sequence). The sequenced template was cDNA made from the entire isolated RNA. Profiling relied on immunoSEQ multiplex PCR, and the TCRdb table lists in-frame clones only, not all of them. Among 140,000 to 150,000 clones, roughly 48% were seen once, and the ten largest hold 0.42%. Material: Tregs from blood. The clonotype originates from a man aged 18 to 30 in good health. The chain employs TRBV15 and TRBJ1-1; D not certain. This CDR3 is CATSRSGPLGEAFF. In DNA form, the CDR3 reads TGTGCCACCAGCAGGTCAGGTCCTTTAGGTGAAGCTTTCTTT.